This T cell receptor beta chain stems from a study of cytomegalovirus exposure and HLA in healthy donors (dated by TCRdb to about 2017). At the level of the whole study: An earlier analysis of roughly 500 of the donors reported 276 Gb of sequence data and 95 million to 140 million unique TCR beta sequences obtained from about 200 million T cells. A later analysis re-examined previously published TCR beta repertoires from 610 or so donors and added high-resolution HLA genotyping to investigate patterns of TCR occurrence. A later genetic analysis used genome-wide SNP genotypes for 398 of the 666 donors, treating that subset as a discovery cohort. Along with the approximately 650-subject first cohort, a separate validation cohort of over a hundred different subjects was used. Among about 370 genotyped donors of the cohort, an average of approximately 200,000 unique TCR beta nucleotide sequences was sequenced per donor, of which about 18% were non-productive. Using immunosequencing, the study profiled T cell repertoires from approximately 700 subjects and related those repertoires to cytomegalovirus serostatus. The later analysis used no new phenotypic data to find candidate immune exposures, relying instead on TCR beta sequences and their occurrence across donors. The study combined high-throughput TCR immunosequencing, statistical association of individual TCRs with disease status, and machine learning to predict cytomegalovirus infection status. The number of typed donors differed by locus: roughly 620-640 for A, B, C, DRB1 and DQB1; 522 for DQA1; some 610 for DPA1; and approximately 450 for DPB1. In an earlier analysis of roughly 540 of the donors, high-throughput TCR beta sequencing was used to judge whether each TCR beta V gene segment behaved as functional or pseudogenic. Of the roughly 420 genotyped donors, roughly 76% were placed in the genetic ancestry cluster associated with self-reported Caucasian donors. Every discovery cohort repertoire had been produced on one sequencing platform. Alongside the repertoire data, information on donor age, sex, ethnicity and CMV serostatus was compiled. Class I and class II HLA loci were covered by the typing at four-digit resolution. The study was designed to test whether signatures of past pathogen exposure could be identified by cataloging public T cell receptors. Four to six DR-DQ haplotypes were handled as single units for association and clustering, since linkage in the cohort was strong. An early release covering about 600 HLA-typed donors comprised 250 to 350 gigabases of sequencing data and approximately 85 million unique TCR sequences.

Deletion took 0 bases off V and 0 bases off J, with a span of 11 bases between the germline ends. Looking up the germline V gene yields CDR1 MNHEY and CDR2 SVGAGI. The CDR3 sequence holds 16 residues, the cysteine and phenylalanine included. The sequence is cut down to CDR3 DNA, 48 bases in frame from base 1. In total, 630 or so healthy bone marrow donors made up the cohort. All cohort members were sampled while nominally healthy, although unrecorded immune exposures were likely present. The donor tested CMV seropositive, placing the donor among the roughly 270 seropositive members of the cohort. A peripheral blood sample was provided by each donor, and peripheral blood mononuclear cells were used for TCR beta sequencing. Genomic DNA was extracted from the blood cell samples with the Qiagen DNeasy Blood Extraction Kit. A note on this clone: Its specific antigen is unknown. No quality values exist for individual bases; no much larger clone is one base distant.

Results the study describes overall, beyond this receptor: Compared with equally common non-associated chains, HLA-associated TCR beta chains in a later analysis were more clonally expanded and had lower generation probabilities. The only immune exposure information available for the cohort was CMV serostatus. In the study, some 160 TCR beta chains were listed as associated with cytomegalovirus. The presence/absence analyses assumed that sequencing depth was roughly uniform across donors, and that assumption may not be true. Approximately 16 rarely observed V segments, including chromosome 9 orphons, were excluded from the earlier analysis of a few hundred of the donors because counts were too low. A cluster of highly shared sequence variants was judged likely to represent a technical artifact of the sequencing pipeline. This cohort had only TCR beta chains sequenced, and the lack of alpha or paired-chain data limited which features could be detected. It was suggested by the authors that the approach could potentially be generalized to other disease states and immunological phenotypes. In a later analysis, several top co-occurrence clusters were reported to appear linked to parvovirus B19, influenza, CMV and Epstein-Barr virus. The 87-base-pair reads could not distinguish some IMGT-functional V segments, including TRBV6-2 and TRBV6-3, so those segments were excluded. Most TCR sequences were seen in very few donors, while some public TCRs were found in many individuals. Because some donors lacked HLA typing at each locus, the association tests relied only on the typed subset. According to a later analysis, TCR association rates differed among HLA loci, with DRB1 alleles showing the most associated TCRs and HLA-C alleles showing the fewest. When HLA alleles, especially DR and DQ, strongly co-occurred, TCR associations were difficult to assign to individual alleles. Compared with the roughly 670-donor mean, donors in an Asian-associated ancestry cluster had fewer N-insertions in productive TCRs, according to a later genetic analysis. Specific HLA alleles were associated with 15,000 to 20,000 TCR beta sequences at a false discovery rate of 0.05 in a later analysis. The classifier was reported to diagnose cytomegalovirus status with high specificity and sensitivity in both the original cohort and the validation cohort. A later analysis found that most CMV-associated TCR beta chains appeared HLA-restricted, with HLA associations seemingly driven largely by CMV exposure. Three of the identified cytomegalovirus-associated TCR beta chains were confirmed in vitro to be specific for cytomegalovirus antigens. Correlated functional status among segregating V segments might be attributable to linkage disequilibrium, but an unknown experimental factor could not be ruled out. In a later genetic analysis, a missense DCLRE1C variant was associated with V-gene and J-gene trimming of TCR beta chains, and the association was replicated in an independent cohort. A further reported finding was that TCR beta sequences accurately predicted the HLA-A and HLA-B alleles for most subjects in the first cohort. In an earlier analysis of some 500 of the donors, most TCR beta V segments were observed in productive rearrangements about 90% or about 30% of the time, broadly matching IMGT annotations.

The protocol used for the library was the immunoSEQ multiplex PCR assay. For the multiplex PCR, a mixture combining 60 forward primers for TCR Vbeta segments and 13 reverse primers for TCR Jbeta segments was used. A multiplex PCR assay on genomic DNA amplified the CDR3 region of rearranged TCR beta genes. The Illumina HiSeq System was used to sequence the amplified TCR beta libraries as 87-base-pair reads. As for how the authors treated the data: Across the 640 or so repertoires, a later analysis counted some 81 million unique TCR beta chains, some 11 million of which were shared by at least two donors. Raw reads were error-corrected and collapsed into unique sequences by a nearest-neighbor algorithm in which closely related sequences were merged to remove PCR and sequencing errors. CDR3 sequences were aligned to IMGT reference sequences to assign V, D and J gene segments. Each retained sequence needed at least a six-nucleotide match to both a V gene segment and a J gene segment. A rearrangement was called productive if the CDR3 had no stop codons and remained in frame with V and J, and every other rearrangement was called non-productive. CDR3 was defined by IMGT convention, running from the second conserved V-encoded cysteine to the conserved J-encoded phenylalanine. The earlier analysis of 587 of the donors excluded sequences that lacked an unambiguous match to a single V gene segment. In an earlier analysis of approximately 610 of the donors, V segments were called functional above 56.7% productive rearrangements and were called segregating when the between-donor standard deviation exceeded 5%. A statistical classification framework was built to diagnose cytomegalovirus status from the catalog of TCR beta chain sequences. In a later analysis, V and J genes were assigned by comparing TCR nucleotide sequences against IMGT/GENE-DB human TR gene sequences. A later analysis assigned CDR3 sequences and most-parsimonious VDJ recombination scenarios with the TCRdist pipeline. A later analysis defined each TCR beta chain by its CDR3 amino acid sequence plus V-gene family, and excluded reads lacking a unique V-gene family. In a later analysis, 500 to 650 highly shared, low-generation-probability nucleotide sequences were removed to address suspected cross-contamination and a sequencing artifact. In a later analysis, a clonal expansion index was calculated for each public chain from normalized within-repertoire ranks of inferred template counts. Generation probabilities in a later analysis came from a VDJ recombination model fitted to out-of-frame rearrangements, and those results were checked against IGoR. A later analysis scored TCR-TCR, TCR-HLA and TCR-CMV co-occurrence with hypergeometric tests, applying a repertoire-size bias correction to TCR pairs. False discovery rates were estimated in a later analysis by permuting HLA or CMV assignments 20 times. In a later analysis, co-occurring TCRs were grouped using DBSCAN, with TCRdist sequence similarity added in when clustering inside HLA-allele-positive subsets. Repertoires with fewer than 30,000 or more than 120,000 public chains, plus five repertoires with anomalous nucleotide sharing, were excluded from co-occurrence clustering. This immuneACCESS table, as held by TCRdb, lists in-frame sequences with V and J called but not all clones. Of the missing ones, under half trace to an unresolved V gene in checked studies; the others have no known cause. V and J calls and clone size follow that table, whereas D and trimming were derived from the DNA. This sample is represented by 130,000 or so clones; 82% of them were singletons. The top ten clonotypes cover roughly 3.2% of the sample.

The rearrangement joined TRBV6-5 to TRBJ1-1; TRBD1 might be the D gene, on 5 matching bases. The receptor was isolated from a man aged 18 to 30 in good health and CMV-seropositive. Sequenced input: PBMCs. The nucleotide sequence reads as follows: TGTGCCAGCAGTTACTCGAGCGACAGATTGAACACTGAAGCTTTCTTT. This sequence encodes CASSYSSDRLNTEAFF.